Listed below are T cell receptor beta chains from one sample, sequenced in a study of beta chain features in type 1 diabetes. The table came from immunoSEQ multiplex PCR; TCRdb's copy has only in-frame clones and leaves some out. This repertoire shows roughly 330,000 clones, approximately 15% found once; its top ten account for roughly 0.015%. The sequencing sample was made of naive CD4+ T cells from blood. Receptors originate from a woman aged 18-35 years with type 1 diabetes. CDR3s include the opening cysteine and the closing phenylalanine or tryptophan. Each record gives: J gene, D gene, clone size, V gene, CDR3 protein, CDR3 DNA. D genes are given only for firm matches. Some rows mark clone size as missing; the rest say once, few, many or name a class of expanded clone.

TRBJ2-5 . . TRBV30 CAWSVRSGLQETQYF TGTGCCTGGAGCGTCCGTTCGGGACTCCAAGAGACCCAGTACTTC
TRBJ2-1 . few TRBV19 CASRVGGANEQFF TGTGCCAGTAGGGTTGGGGGGGCAAATGAGCAGTTCTTC
TRBJ2-3 . few TRBV20-1 CSAIFTDTQYF TGCAGTGCTATCTTCACAGATACGCAGTATTTT
TRBJ2-5 TRBD2 . TRBV9 CASSVASGSLQETQYF TGTGCCAGCAGCGTAGCGAGCGGGAGCCTACAAGAGACCCAGTACTTC
TRBJ2-7 TRBD2 . TRBV27 CASSFKVAGLFSYEQYF TGTGCCAGCAGTTTTAAGGTAGCGGGCCTTTTCTCCTACGAGCAGTACTTC
TRBJ1-1 . . TRBV4-2 CASSQDVGLGRVGTEAFF TGTGCCAGCAGCCAAGATGTAGGCCTTGGCAGGGTCGGAACTGAAGCTTTCTTT
TRBJ1-5 . few TRBV19 CASSIAGSQPQHF TGTGCCAGTAGTATCGCGGGCAGTCAGCCCCAGCATTTT
TRBJ2-6 TRBD2 . TRBV27 CASRRTSGISGANVLTF TGTGCCAGCAGACGGACTAGCGGGATCTCTGGGGCCAACGTCCTGACTTTC
TRBJ1-4 TRBD1 . TRBV7-9 CASRPTPGQRDEKLFF TGTGCCAGCAGACCTACACCGGGACAGAGAGATGAAAAACTGTTTTTT
TRBJ1-1 TRBD1 few TRBV6-1 CASTTGTGGSTEAFF TGTGCCAGCACTACGGGGACAGGGGGGAGCACTGAAGCTTTCTTT
TRBJ2-7 . few TRBV5-4 CASTTKGLYEQYF TGTGCCAGCACCACTAAGGGGCTTTACGAGCAGTACTTC
TRBJ2-1 TRBD2 . TRBV7-2 CASSLRAGGLFNEQFF TGTGCCAGCAGCTTACGGGCGGGAGGGCTTTTCAATGAGCAGTTCTTC
TRBJ2-7 TRBD2 . TRBV4-1 CASRLWEGSYEQYF TGCGCCAGCAGACTTTGGGAGGGATCCTACGAGCAGTACTTC
TRBJ1-1 TRBD1 few TRBV6-6 CASSGQGHGTEAFF TGTGCCAGCAGTGGACAGGGACATGGCACTGAAGCTTTCTTT
TRBJ2-3 . . TRBV2 CASSPVLPADTQYF TGTGCCAGCAGTCCGGTCCTACCGGCAGATACGCAGTATTTT
TRBJ2-5 TRBD2 few TRBV29-1 CSVEGWLAGDTGEETQYF TGCAGCGTTGAAGGGTGGCTAGCGGGCGACACCGGGGAGGAGACCCAGTACTTC
TRBJ2-1 . . TRBV15 CATSRDTIQGEQFF TGTGCCACCAGCAGAGACACCATACAGGGTGAGCAGTTCTTC
TRBJ2-7 . few TRBV5-1 CASSAHGNFGIYEQYF TGCGCCAGCAGCGCCCACGGGAACTTCGGCATCTACGAGCAGTACTTC
TRBJ2-4 TRBD1 few TRBV30 CAWSLGQSDIQYF TGTGCCTGGAGTTTGGGACAGTCAGACATTCAGTACTTC
TRBJ1-1 . . TRBV18 CASSLTENTEAFF TGTGCCAGCTCACTTACAGAGAACACTGAAGCTTTCTTT
TRBJ2-1 TRBD2 few TRBV18 CASSPATSGAYNEQFF TGTGCCAGCTCACCCGCGACTAGCGGTGCGTACAATGAGCAGTTCTTC
TRBJ1-4 . few TRBV20-1 CSARLLEKLFF TGCAGTGCTAGGCTACTTGAAAAACTGTTTTTT
TRBJ2-4 TRBD2 . TRBV7-9 CASSSVTGLAGSAFF TGTGCCAGCAGCTCAGTTACGGGACTAGCGGGATCGGCCTTCTTC
TRBJ2-2 TRBD1 . TRBV2 CASSPGQGARAGELFF TGTGCCAGCAGCCCCGGACAGGGGGCTCGTGCCGGGGAGCTGTTTTTT
TRBJ2-7 . few TRBV13 CASSLEAGNYEQYF TGTGCCAGCAGCTTAGAGGCAGGGAATTACGAGCAGTACTTC
TRBJ1-1 . few TRBV29-1 CSVGGAGTRNTEAFF TGCAGCGTTGGAGGGGCCGGGACAAGGAACACTGAAGCTTTCTTT
TRBJ2-1 . few TRBV18 CASSSDPGSYNEQFF TGTGCCAGCTCATCCGACCCGGGGTCCTACAATGAGCAGTTCTTC
TRBJ2-1 TRBD1 few TRBV5-4 CASSKDRSSYNEQFF TGTGCCAGCAGCAAGGACAGGAGCTCCTACAATGAGCAGTTCTTC
TRBJ1-2 . few TRBV5-1 CASSLEQEYGYTF TGCGCCAGCAGCTTGGAACAGGAGTATGGCTACACCTTC
TRBJ1-1 TRBD1 . TRBV29-1 CSVANSPGQGDFTEAFF TGCAGCGTTGCCAATAGCCCGGGACAGGGGGATTTCACTGAAGCTTTCTTT
TRBJ1-3 . few TRBV19 CASSIGGSGNTIYF TGTGCCAGTAGTATCGGGGGGTCTGGAAACACCATATATTTT
TRBJ2-5 TRBD1 . TRBV5-1 CASSLAGTGAQETQYF TGCGCCAGCAGCTTGGCGGGGACAGGGGCCCAAGAGACCCAGTACTTC
TRBJ2-1 TRBD2 . TRBV4-3 CASRRSGTSYNEQFF TGCGCCAGCAGACGCTCCGGGACTAGTTACAATGAGCAGTTCTTC
TRBJ2-3 TRBD1 . TRBV7-9 CASSLVGQVTDTQYF TGTGCCAGCAGCTTGGTCGGACAGGTAACAGATACGCAGTATTTT
TRBJ2-1 TRBD2 few TRBV2 CAGGSTSGRLNEQFF TGTGCCGGAGGGTCGACTAGCGGGAGGCTCAATGAGCAGTTCTTC
TRBJ2-3 . . TRBV18 CASSPPRGGTDTQYF TGTGCCAGCTCACCACCCAGGGGAGGCACAGATACGCAGTATTTT
TRBJ1-1 . few TRBV11-3 CASSLTGKAFF TGTGCCAGCAGCTTAACGGGGAAAGCTTTCTTT
TRBJ2-1 TRBD2 . TRBV11-2 CASSLEPSGGRGYNEQFF TGTGCCAGCAGCTTAGAACCCTCGGGAGGGCGGGGATACAATGAGCAGTTCTTC
TRBJ2-3 TRBD2 . TRBV7-7 CASGPSGRSTDTQYF TGTGCCAGCGGCCCTAGCGGGAGGAGTACAGATACGCAGTATTTT
TRBJ2-2 TRBD1 few TRBV5-1 CASSPMTGDTGELFF TGCGCCAGCAGCCCCATGACAGGGGACACCGGGGAGCTGTTTTTT
TRBJ2-7 . few TRBV18 CASSPQRGYEQYF TGTGCCAGCTCACCACAAAGGGGCTACGAGCAGTACTTC
TRBJ2-5 . . TRBV21-1 CASSSPPGQGQETQYF TGTGCCAGCAGCAGCCCTCCGGGACAGGGACAGGAGACCCAGTACTTC
TRBJ2-3 . few TRBV6-6 CASLTGTSSTDTQYF TGTGCCAGCCTAACCGGGACTTCCAGCACAGATACGCAGTATTTT
TRBJ1-2 . . TRBV10-3 CAISEPTVGRHRGYTF TGTGCCATCAGTGAGCCGACAGTAGGCAGGCATCGGGGCTACACCTTC